This passage covers 25 T cell receptor beta chains from one sample sequenced in a study of identical twins (dated by TCRdb to between 2015 and 2016). Receptor libraries were prepared by 5' RACE. Instrument used: Illumina HiSeq 2000. In-frame beta chains were kept once TCRdb had trimmed the public reads at Q25 with fastp and called clones with MiXCR. Identical CDR3 protein sequences are pooled into one entry, listed with their most common genes and DNA. The sample has about 890,000 distinct CDR3 sequences on record, around an eighth of them singletons. The ten largest clones take up around 1.5% of the sample. These sequences were also reported in another study, on yellow fever vaccine responses in identical twins.

The sequenced sample was PBMCs. These receptors all stem from a woman between 18 and 30 years old in good health.

This chain joins TRBV7-7 and TRBJ2-1; 11 nucleotides match TRBD2. The CDR3 totals 18 residues. The germline V gene has CDR1 SSHAT and CDR2 FNYEAQ (reference sequence). With V trimmed by 0 bases and J by 5 bases, 9 bases remained unmatched. The CDR3 loop is CASSLAVAGGRLHNEQFF. The CDR3 bases are TGTGCCAGCAGCTTAGCGGTAGCGGGGGGGCGACTCCACAATGAGCAGTTCTTC.

The CDR3 is CATSGLVPDTQYF. The CDR3 DNA follows: TGTGCCACCAGTGGACTAGTCCCAGATACGCAGTATTTT. The chain links TRBV24-1 to TRBJ2-3, with D tentatively TRBD2 (6 bases). Trimming took off 5 bases at V and 4 bases at J, with 9 bases between the two ends. Germline V gene lookup returns CDR1 KGHDR and CDR2 SFDVKD. This CDR3 is built from 13 residues.

This clonotype was found a few times. This chain uses TRBV28 with TRBJ1-5, with 12 bases lining up with TRBD1. Germline-derived CDR1 and CDR2 are MDHEN and SYDVKM. Unmatched junction bases numbered 12, after V lost 3 bases and J lost 3 bases. The CDR3 has 19 amino acids. For the CDR3, the DNA is TGTGCCAGCAGTTTTAATCGGGACAGGGGGCGGGTGCACAATCAGCCCCAGCATTTT. Translation: CASSFNRDRGRVHNQPQHF.

This clonotype was observed many times. The genes are TRBV12-3 or TRBV12-4 and TRBJ2-1; 7 bases are a match to TRBD2. Trimming took 2 bases from V and 5 from J; bases not matched to a gene: 6. The CDR3 covers 15 residues. The CDR3 coding sequence is TGTGCCAGCAGTTTAATCCTAGCGGCAGACAATGAGCAGTTCTTC. It translates to CASSLILAADNEQFF.

This chain connects TRBV20-1 to TRBJ2-1, with D tentatively TRBD2 (5 bases). Trimming took off 0 bases at V and 0 bases at J, with 12 bases between the two ends. The CDR3 extends over 16 amino acids. Germline lookup yields CDR1 DFQATT and CDR2 SNEGSKA (reference sequence). CDR3 amino acids: CSARDWERSSYNEQFF. The CDR3 DNA is TGCAGTGCTAGAGACTGGGAGCGGAGCTCCTACAATGAGCAGTTCTTC.

Only a few counts were recorded for this clonotype. This chain links TRBV20-1 with TRBJ2-1, with D possibly TRBD2 on 6 matching bases. This CDR3 spans 17 amino acids. The germline CDR1 and CDR2 sequences are DFQATT and SNEGSKA (reference sequence). V was shortened by 0 bases and J by 2 bases, with 17 bases between the two germline ends. The CDR3 sequence: CSARDVSKLAAYNEQFF. In DNA, the CDR3 is TGCAGTGCTAGAGATGTGAGTAAGTTAGCGGCCTACAATGAGCAGTTCTTC.

This clonotype has a handful of counts. The chain has TRBV20-1 and TRBJ2-3, with D perhaps matching TRBD1 or TRBD2 (6 bases each). V lost 3 bases, J lost 1 base, and 14 bases lay in between. Looked up from germline, CDR1 is DFQATT and CDR2 is SNEGSKA (reference sequence). The CDR3 consists of 15 residues. The CDR3 is CSASSGAVRTDTQYF. DNA of the CDR3: TGCAGTGCTAGTTCGGGGGCGGTTCGCACAGATACGCAGTATTTT.

This clonotype turned up a few times. The rearrangement links TRBV29-1 to TRBJ1-4; no clear D gene. The V end lost 2 bases, the J end lost 5 bases, and 9 bases lay between the germline ends. The CDR3 has 13 residues. Germline V gene data show CDR1 as SQVTM and CDR2 as ANQGSEA. Here the CDR3 reads CSVERAVNEKLFF. CDR3 DNA sequence: TGCAGCGTTGAAAGAGCGGTCAATGAAAAACTGTTTTTT.

This clonotype was detected only a few times. The rearrangement joins TRBV5-1 to TRBJ2-1; 12 bases are a match to TRBD2. V trimming: 5 bases; J trimming: 6 bases; junction bases outside the gene matches: 6. The CDR3 spans 15 residues. Germline loops: CDR1 SGHRS, CDR2 YFSETQ. CDR3 in amino acids: CASRTSGSTGNEQFF. The CDR3, as DNA: TGCGCCAGCAGGACTAGCGGGAGCACGGGCAATGAGCAGTTCTTC.

This CDR3 reads CASSGLGGWTDTQYF. The CDR3 nucleotides read TGTGCCAGCAGCGGCCTTGGGGGGTGGACAGATACGCAGTATTTT. The genes are TRBV12-3 or TRBV12-4 and TRBJ2-3; maybe TRBD2 (6 bases). V lost 6 bases, J lost 3 bases, and 16 bases lay in between. The CDR3 has 15 residues.

The gene calls are TRBV5-5 and TRBJ1-2, with D unresolved. The CDR3 has 14 amino acids. Germline-derived CDR1 and CDR2 are SGHKS and YYEKEE (reference sequence). V lost 1 base and J 2 bases, leaving 9 bases between the germline ends. CDR3 DNA: TGTGCCAGCAGCTTGTCGTCCGAGAACTATGGCTACACCTTC. This encodes CASSLSSENYGYTF. The whole variable domain, remainder taken from reference TRBV5-5 and TRBJ1-2, is DAGVTQSPTHLIKTRGQQVTLRCSPISGHKSVSWYQQVLGQGPQFIFQYYEKEERGRGNFPDRFSARQFPNYSSELNVNALLLGDSALYLCASSLSSENYGYTFGSGTRLTVV.

V gene TRBV28 combines with J gene TRBJ2-7; D is unresolved. V lost 11 bases and J lost 5, with 7 bases in between. CDR3 length: 9 amino acids. Per germline, CDR1 MDHEN and CDR2 SYDVKM. CDR3 region: CAGRDEQYV. The CDR3 DNA is TGTGCCGGCCGGGACGAGCAGTACGTC.

This clonotype was counted at least ten times. This chain links TRBV5-1 with TRBJ1-1; perhaps TRBD1 as D (5 bases). Trimming shortened V by 4 bases and J by 4 bases, and 20 bases separated the two germline ends. The germline gives CDR1 SGHRS, CDR2 YFSETQ. The CDR3 spans 16 residues. CDR3: CASSRGPQAVRTEAFF. In nucleotides, the CDR3 is TGCGCCAGCAGCAGGGGCCCCCAGGCGGTTCGCACTGAAGCTTTCTTT.

This clonotype came up many times. J is TRBJ2-2 and V is TRBV9; D not resolved. The V and J ends lost 4 bases and 1 base respectively, with 8 bases between them. Germline CDR1 reads SGDLS; CDR2 reads YYNGEE. This CDR3 contains 14 residues. The CDR3: CASSPAVNTGELFF. The CDR3 DNA is TGTGCCAGCAGCCCTGCGGTGAACACCGGGGAGCTGTTTTTT.

This clonotype has only a few counts. The chain joins TRBV18 to TRBJ2-7, with D possibly matching TRBD1 (5 bases). The V gene lost 6 bases and the J gene lost 3 bases, with 9 bases spanning the gap. This CDR3 comprises 12 residues. Looked up from germline, CDR1 is KGHSH and CDR2 is LQKENI. CDR3 protein: CASSSGHYEQYV. In DNA form, the CDR3 reads TGTGCCAGCTCGTCAGGGCACTACGAGCAGTACGTC.

The rearrangement joins TRBV20-1 to TRBJ2-3; 14 positions match TRBD2. J was trimmed by 2 bases and V by 3 bases; bases with no gene match: 4. CDR3 length: 16 residues. CDR1 is DFQATT and CDR2 is SNEGSKA in the germline V gene (reference sequence). CDR3 protein: CSASGTSGSNTDTQYF. CDR3 bases: TGCAGTGCTAGTGGGACTAGCGGGAGTAACACAGATACGCAGTATTTT.

Many counts were recorded for this clonotype. The genes are TRBV12-3 or TRBV12-4 and TRBJ1-5; D possibly corresponds to TRBD1 (5 bases). The CDR3 runs to 15 residues. V lost 6 bases, J lost 0 bases, and 12 bases lay in between. DNA for the CDR3: TGTGCCAGCAGAAACCCGGGGGATAGCAATCAGCCCCAGCATTTT. Translated: CASRNPGDSNQPQHF.

This clonotype was seen only a few times. The chain joins TRBV5-1 to TRBJ1-1; 8 bases line up with TRBD1. The CDR3 is made up of 14 amino acids. V shed 3 bases, J shed 7 bases, and the junction held 8 bases outside the gene matches. Germline V gives CDR1 SGHRS, CDR2 YFSETQ. The CDR3 protein is CASSWRGQGNEAFF. The CDR3 region has the DNA TGCGCCAGCAGCTGGCGAGGACAGGGTAATGAAGCTTTCTTT.

This chain joins TRBV12-3 or TRBV12-4 and TRBJ2-7; 15 bases align to TRBD2. CDR3 length: 17 residues. V lost 7 bases and J lost 4; bases outside the gene matches: 11. CDR3 sequence: CASTPGLAGGGSYEQYF. In DNA, the CDR3 is TGTGCCAGCACCCCGGGACTAGCGGGAGGTGGGTCATACGAGCAGTACTTC.

This clonotype has ten or more counts. The chain has TRBV5-1 and TRBJ2-7, with D uncertain. Trimming took 2 bases from V and 1 from J, leaving 10 bases between them. The germline CDR1 and CDR2 sequences are SGHRS and YFSETQ. The CDR3 has 14 residues. This CDR3 is CASSLSDVSYEQYF. CDR3 coding DNA: TGCGCCAGCAGCTTATCAGACGTTTCCTACGAGCAGTACTTC.

This clonotype was seen many times. CDR3 nucleotides: TGTGCCAGCAGCCAAGATGGGGCGTATGGCTACACCTTC. It translates to CASSQDGAYGYTF. V is TRBV3-1 and J is TRBJ1-2, with a weak D call TRBD1 (5 bases). This CDR3 comprises 13 residues. Germline V lookup: CDR1 LGHDT, CDR2 YNNKEL (reference sequence). V was pared by 0 bases and J by 5 bases, with 7 bases between.

This clonotype was counted a single time. The CDR3 sequence: CASSLARARNTGELFF. The CDR3, as DNA: TGTGCCAGCAGCTTAGCGAGAGCGAGGAACACCGGGGAGCTGTTTTTT. The chain combines TRBV7-2 with TRBJ2-2; D unresolved. Between the trimmed V and J ends, which lost 0 bases and 1 base, there was a span of 9 bases. Germline CDR1 reads SGHTA; CDR2 reads FQGNSA. This CDR3 region has 16 residues.

This clonotype occurred many times. The V and J genes are TRBV5-1 and TRBJ2-1; a weak D match, TRBD2 (6 bases). The germline V gene has CDR1 SGHRS and CDR2 YFSETQ. CDR3 size: 18 residues. Trimming pared 3 bases from V and 2 bases from J, leaving 21 bases between. CDR3 sequence reads: CASSWLGGGAFTYNEQFF. Here the CDR3 DNA reads TGCGCCAGCAGCTGGCTTGGGGGAGGAGCCTTTACCTACAATGAGCAGTTCTTC.

This clonotype was seen a handful of times. This CDR3 reads CASSLGQGGGDTQYF. CDR3 coding DNA: TGTGCCAGCAGCCTTGGACAGGGCGGGGGAGATACGCAGTATTTT. This chain uses TRBV2 with TRBJ2-3, with D possibly matching TRBD1 (8 bases). Per germline, CDR1 SNHLY and CDR2 FYNNEI. This CDR3 spans 15 amino acids. Trimming removed 6 bases at V and 5 bases at J, with 18 bases between.

The sample holds many counts of this clonotype. The J gene is TRBJ1-1, the V gene TRBV29-1; D is undetermined. The CDR3 extends over 17 amino acids. Germline CDR1 reads SQVTM; CDR2 reads ANQGSEA. V lost 0 bases to trimming and J lost 2 bases, with 19 bases between them. The CDR3 is CSVEDRHGGRVNTEAFF. DNA of the CDR3: TGCAGCGTTGAAGATCGGCACGGAGGTAGAGTAAACACTGAAGCTTTCTTT.